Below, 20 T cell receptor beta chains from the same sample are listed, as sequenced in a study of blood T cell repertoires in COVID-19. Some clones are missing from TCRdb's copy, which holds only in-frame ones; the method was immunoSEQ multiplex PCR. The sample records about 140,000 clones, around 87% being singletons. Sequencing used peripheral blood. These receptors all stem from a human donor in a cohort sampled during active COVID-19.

The CDR3 protein is CASRPGLQPGLAIETQYF. In DNA form, the CDR3 reads TGTGCCAGCAGACCCGGACTGCAACCGGGACTAGCAATAGAGACCCAGTACTTC. The chain joins TRBV2 to TRBJ2-5, with 9 bases lining up with TRBD2. This CDR3 has 18 residues. Trimming took 6 bases from V and 4 from J; bases not matched to a gene: 18. From germline, CDR1 is SNHLY and CDR2 FYNNEI. The full variable domain, rest sourced from reference TRBV2 and TRBJ2-5, is EPEVTQTPSHQVTQMGQEVILRCVPISNHLYFYWYRQILGQKVEFLVSFYNNEISEKSEIFDDQFSVERPDGSNFTLKIRSTKLEDSAMYFCASRPGLQPGLAIETQYFGPGTRLLVL.

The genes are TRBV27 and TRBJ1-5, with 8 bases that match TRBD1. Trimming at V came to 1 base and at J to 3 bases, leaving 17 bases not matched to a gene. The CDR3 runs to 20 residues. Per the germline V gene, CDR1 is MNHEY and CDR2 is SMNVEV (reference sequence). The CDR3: CASSLYPPGQGIAYNQPQHF. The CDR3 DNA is TGTGCCAGCAGTTTATATCCCCCCGGACAGGGAATTGCATACAATCAGCCCCAGCATTTT.

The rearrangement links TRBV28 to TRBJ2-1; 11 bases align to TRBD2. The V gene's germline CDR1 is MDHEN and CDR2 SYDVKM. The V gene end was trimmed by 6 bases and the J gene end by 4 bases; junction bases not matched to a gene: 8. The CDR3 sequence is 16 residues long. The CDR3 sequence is CASRTGTSGTYNEQFF. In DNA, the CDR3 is TGTGCCAGCAGGACTGGGACTAGCGGAACTTACAATGAGCAGTTCTTC.

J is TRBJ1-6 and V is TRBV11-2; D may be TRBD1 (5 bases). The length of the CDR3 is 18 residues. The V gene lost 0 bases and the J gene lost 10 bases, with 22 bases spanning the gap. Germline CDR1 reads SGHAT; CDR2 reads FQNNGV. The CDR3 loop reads CASSLDRRRGPRYSPLHF. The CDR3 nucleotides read TGTGCCAGCAGCTTAGATCGCAGAAGGGGCCCACGGTACTCACCCCTCCACTTT.

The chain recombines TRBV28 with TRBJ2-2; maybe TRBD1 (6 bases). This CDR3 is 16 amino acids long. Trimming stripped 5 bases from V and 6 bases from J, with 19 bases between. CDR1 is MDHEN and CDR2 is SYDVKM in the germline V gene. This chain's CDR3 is CASSTLQGSDAGELFF. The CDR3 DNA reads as TGTGCCAGCAGTACCCTACAGGGTTCTGACGCCGGGGAGCTGTTTTTT.

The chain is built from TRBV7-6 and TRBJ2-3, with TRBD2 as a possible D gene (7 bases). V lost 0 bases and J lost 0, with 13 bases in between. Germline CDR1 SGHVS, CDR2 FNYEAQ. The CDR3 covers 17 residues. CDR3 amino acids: CASSLAGASGSTDTQYF. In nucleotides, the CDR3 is TGTGCCAGCAGCTTAGCGGGGGCTAGCGGTAGCACAGATACGCAGTATTTT. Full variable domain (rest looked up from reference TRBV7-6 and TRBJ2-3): GAGVSQSPRYKVTKRGQDVALRCDPISGHVSLYWYRQALGQGPEFLTYFNYEAQQDKSGLPNDRFSAERPEGSISTLTIQRTEQRDSAMYRCASSLAGASGSTDTQYFGPGTRLTVL.

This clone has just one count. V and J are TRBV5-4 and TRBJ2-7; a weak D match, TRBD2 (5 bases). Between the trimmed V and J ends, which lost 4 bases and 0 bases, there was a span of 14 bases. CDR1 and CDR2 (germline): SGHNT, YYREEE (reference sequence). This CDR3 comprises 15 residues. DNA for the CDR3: TGTGCCAGCAGCCCCCAGCGGACCAACTCCTACGAGCAGTACTTC. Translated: CASSPQRTNSYEQYF.

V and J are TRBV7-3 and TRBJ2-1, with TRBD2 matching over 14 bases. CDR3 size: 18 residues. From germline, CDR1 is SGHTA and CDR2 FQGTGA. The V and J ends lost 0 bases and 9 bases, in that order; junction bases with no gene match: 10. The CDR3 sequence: CASSLTGAGTSGSVEQFF. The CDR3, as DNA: TGTGCCAGCAGCTTAACGGGCGCCGGGACTAGCGGGAGTGTTGAGCAGTTCTTC. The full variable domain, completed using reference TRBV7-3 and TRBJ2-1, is GAGVSQTPSNKVTEKGKYVELRCDPISGHTALYWYRQSLGQGPEFLIYFQGTGAADDSGLPNDRFFAVRPEGSVSTLKIQRTERGDSAVYLCASSLTGAGTSGSVEQFFGPGTRLTVL.

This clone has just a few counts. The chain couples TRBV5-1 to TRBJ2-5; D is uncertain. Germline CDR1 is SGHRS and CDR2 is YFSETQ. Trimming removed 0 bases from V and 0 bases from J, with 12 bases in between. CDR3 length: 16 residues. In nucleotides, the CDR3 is TGCGCCAGCAGCTTGGTGGCAGGCCTGTACCAAGAGACCCAGTACTTC. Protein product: CASSLVAGLYQETQYF.

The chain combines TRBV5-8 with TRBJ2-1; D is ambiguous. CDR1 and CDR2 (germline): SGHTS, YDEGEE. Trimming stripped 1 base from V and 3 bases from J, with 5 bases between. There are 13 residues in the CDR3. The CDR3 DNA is TGTGCCAGCAGCTTGTATAGCTACAATGAGCAGTTCTTC. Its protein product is CASSLYSYNEQFF.

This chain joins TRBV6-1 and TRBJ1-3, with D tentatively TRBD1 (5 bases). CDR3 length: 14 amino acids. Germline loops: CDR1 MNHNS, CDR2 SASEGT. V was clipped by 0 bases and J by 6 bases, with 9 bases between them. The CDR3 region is CASSEALGENTIYF. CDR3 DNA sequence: TGTGCCAGCAGTGAAGCGCTAGGGGAAAACACCATATATTTT.

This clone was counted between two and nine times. DNA of the CDR3: TGCGCCAGCAGTAAAGGACCTACAGGAGACGAGCAGTACTTC. It codes for CASSKGPTGDEQYF. The rearrangement joins TRBV10-1 to TRBJ2-7; D is possibly TRBD1 (5 bases). The V end was cut by 5 bases, the J end by 5 bases, with 16 bases between. The V gene's germline CDR1 is WNHNN and CDR2 SYGVQD (reference sequence). The CDR3 covers 14 residues.

The chain's CDR3 is CASPDRAQETQYF. The CDR3 DNA reads as TGTGCCAGTCCGGACAGGGCCCAAGAGACCCAGTACTTC. This sequence joins TRBV2 and TRBJ2-5; 8 bases are shared with TRBD1. CDR3 length: 13 residues. Germline V gene sequence: CDR1 SNHLY, CDR2 FYNNEI. Losses at the gene ends were 9 bases for V and 1 base for J; bases not matched to a gene: 4.

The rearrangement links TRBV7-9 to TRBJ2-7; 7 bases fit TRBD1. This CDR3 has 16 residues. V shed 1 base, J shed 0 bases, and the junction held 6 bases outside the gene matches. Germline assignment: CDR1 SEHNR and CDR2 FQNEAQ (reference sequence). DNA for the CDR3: TGTGCCAGCAGCTTAGTGGTCAGGGGGACCTCCTACGAGCAGTACTTC. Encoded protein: CASSLVVRGTSYEQYF.

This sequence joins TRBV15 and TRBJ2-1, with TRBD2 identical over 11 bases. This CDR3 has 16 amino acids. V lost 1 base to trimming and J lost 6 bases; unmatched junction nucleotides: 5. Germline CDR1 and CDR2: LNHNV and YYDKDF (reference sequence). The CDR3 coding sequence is TGTGCCACCAGCAGAGTAGCGGGAGGGCTCCGCAATGAGCAGTTCTTC. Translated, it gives CATSRVAGGLRNEQFF. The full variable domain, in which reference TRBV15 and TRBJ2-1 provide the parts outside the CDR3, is DAMVIQNPRYQVTQFGKPVTLSCSQTLNHNVMYWYQQKSSQAPKLLFHYYDKDFNNEADTPDNFQSRRPNTSFCFLDIRSPGLGDTAMYLCATSRVAGGLRNEQFFGPGTRLTVL.

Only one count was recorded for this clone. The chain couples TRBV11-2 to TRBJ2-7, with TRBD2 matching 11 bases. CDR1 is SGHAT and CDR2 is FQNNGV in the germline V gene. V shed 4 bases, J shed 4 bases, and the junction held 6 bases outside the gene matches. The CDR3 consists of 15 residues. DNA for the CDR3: TGTGCCAGCAGCTCCCAGACTAGCGGGGTATACGAGCAGTACTTC. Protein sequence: CASSSQTSGVYEQYF.

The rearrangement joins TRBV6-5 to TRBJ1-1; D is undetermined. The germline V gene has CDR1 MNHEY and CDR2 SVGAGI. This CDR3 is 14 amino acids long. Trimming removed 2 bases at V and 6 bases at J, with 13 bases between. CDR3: CASSYMENSAEAFF. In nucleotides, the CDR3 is TGTGCCAGCAGTTACATGGAAAATAGCGCTGAAGCTTTCTTT.

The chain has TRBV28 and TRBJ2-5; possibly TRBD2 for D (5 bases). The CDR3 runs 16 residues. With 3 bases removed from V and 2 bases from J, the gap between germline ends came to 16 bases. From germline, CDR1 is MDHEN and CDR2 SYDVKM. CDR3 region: CASSFGLAPTQETQYF. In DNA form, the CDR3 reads TGTGCCAGCAGTTTCGGGTTAGCGCCAACTCAAGAGACCCAGTACTTC.

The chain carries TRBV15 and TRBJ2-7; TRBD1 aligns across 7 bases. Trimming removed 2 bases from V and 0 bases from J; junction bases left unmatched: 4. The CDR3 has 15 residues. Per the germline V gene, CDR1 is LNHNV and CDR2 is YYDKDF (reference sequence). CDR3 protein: CATSRTRDSSYEQYF. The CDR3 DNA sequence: TGTGCCACCAGCAGAACCCGGGACAGCTCCTACGAGCAGTACTTC.

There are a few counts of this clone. DNA for the CDR3: TGTGCCAGCAGTAAGGGGTCATCAGGGACCTACGAGCAGTACTTC. Its protein is CASSKGSSGTYEQYF. This sequence joins TRBV28 and TRBJ2-7, with a weak D call TRBD1 (5 bases). The V end lost 5 bases, the J end lost 2 bases, and 16 bases lay between the germline ends. This CDR3 spans 15 amino acids. CDR1 and CDR2 from the germline V gene are MDHEN and SYDVKM.